This TCR beta chain was identified during a study of neurological immune-mediated disorders. Each CDR3 protein gets one entry after TCRdb re-called the 5' RACE reads with MiXCR. The sample records about 120,000 distinct CDR3 sequences, roughly 3.2% being singletons. This clonotype occurred many times. The CDR3 is 14 amino acids. The V gene's germline CDR1 is LNHNV and CDR2 YYDKDF (reference sequence). V was clipped by 8 bases and J by 0 bases, with 13 bases between them. The specimen was PBMCs. The chain is built from TRBV15 and TRBJ1-1; D possibly corresponds to TRBD1 (5 bases). The sequence was obtained from a woman younger than 45 with multiple sclerosis. The CDR3 DNA reads as TGTGCCACCGGGAGAGGGACGGTGAACACTGAAGCTTTCTTT. Translated: CATGRGTVNTEAFF.